The next 17 T cell receptor beta chains were all read from a single sample in a study of cytomegalovirus exposure and HLA in healthy donors (dated by TCRdb to between 2016 and 2019). Receptor amplification or capture employed the immunoSEQ multiplex PCR assay. TCRdb retrieved this table from immuneACCESS and kept in-frame rearrangements only. Not all clones are present; in checked studies, unresolved V genes account for under half, and no reason is known for the remainder. This sample lists hundreds of thousands of clones; roughly 91% were detected once. Clones ranked in the top ten supply roughly 2% of the sample. Source material: PBMCs. The receptors stem from a woman under 30 in good health and CMV-seropositive.

The V and J genes are TRBV7-9 and TRBJ2-7; 9 bases match TRBD2. The CDR3 is 16 amino acids. Germline V gives CDR1 SEHNR, CDR2 FQNEAQ (reference sequence). With 5 bases clipped from V and 4 bases from J, the junction kept 12 bases outside the gene matches. For the CDR3, the DNA is TGTGCCAGCAGCCTAAGAGTAGCGGGAGAAGGGTACGAGCAGTACTTC. Its protein product is CASSLRVAGEGYEQYF.

The rearrangement links TRBV6-1 to TRBJ1-2; D is unclear. V was clipped by 2 bases and J by 3 bases, with 13 bases between them. The germline CDR1 and CDR2 sequences are MNHNS and SASEGT. The CDR3 loop spans 15 amino acids. In nucleotides, the CDR3 is TGTGCCAGCAGTGAATGGAGGAATGGGGACTATGGCTACACCTTC. Encoded protein: CASSEWRNGDYGYTF.

This clone has just a few counts. Here the CDR3 reads CASNRQGRGYGYTF. The CDR3 DNA follows: TGTGCCAGCAATAGGCAGGGTCGCGGCTATGGCTACACCTTC. The chain is built from TRBV6-1 and TRBJ1-2, with D possibly being TRBD1 (5 bases). Trimming pared 7 bases from V and 4 bases from J, leaving 16 bases between. There are 14 residues in the CDR3. CDR1 is MNHNS and CDR2 is SASEGT in the germline V gene.

This sequence joins TRBV28 and TRBJ1-1; D is ambiguous. This CDR3 contains 16 residues. Trimming shortened V by 4 bases and J by 0 bases, and 15 bases separated the two germline ends. The V gene's germline CDR1 is MDHEN and CDR2 SYDVKM. The CDR3 region has the DNA TGTGCCAGCAGTTCCTACCCCCAAAGCTTGAACACTGAAGCTTTCTTT. Amino acids: CASSSYPQSLNTEAFF.

As for this clone: Additional DNA sequences in this sample encode the identical CDR3. V is TRBV5-1 and J is TRBJ2-5; D gene uncertain. The CDR3 sequence is 13 residues long. Germline-derived CDR1 and CDR2 are SGHRS and YFSETQ. The germline V and J ends were trimmed by 1 base and 1 base, with 5 bases remaining between them. CDR3 residues: CASSLTVQETQYF. In DNA, the CDR3 is TGCGCCAGCAGCTTGACAGTCCAAGAGACCCAGTACTTC.

The chain recombines TRBV12-5 with TRBJ2-1; perhaps TRBD2 as D (5 bases). From germline, CDR1 is LGHNT and CDR2 FRNRAP. The CDR3 extends over 16 amino acids. With 2 bases removed from V and 0 bases from J, the gap between germline ends came to 11 bases. In DNA form, the CDR3 reads TGTGCTAGTGGTTTGCGGAGCGGCCCCTCCTACAATGAGCAGTTCTTC. Its protein is CASGLRSGPSYNEQFF.

The chain is built from TRBV6-1 and TRBJ1-5, with 10 bases matching TRBD1. This CDR3 comprises 15 residues. Trimming cost V 4 bases and J 6 bases; bases outside gene matches: 6. Germline CDR1 reads MNHNS; CDR2 reads SASEGT. The CDR3 spells CASSVRDRGGQPQHF. DNA for the CDR3: TGTGCCAGCAGTGTCCGGGACAGGGGCGGTCAGCCCCAGCATTTT.

The J gene is TRBJ1-2, the V gene TRBV7-8; 8 nucleotides line up with TRBD1. After removal of 5 bases from V and 7 bases from J, the junction contained 6 bases not matched to a gene. Germline values: CDR1 SGHVS, CDR2 FQNEAQ. The CDR3 runs 13 residues. CDR3 in DNA: TGTGCCAGCAGCACCGACAGGGGAGGTGGCTACACCTTC. Its protein is CASSTDRGGGYTF.

The chain links TRBV29-1 to TRBJ2-2; D gene uncertain. The length of the CDR3 is 12 residues. Trimming took 0 bases from V and 6 from J, leaving 5 bases between them. Germline CDR1 is SQVTM and CDR2 is ANQGSEA. In DNA form, the CDR3 reads TGCAGCGTTGAAGACTGGCCCGGGGAGCTGTTTTTT. Amino acid sequence: CSVEDWPGELFF.

The chain joins TRBV18 to TRBJ2-1; TRBD2 agrees at 7 bases. The V and J ends lost 5 bases and 7 bases, in that order; junction bases with no gene match: 17. The CDR3 loop spans 17 amino acids. Germline loops: CDR1 KGHSH, CDR2 LQKENI. In nucleotides, the CDR3 is TGTGCCAGCTCAGAAAGGGTGCTGACTAGCCCTCCAAATGAGCAGTTCTTC. Amino acid sequence: CASSERVLTSPPNEQFF.

The V gene is TRBV5-4, the J gene TRBJ1-2; TRBD1 aligns across 8 bases. Germline CDR1 reads SGHNT; CDR2 reads YYREEE (reference sequence). The J segment lost 4 bases and the V segment lost 0 bases, leaving 5 bases of the junction unmatched. CDR3 length equals 15 residues. CDR3: CASSLGAQGGYGYTF. The CDR3 DNA is TGTGCCAGCAGCTTGGGCGCACAGGGGGGCTATGGCTACACCTTC.

This chain links TRBV29-1 with TRBJ1-1; 7 nucleotides match TRBD1. The CDR3 covers 13 residues. J gave up 0 bases and V 6 bases, and 4 bases lay outside the gene matches. The germline gives CDR1 SQVTM, CDR2 ANQGSEA. CDR3 nucleotides: TGCAGCGTGGGGGGACAGTTGAACACTGAAGCTTTCTTT. It translates to CSVGGQLNTEAFF.

J is TRBJ2-1 and V is TRBV7-3; 10 bases agree with TRBD2. The length of the CDR3 is 16 residues. The trim removed 4 bases at V and 10 bases at J, leaving 13 bases unmatched. Germline-derived CDR1 and CDR2 are SGHTA and FQGTGA. The CDR3 region is CASSSTAGGPGKEQFF. For the CDR3, the DNA is TGTGCCAGCAGCTCCACAGCGGGAGGGCCTGGAAAGGAGCAGTTCTTC.

V is TRBV6-7 and J is TRBJ2-7, with TRBD1 matching over 9 bases. TRBV6-7 is an ORF, with its function uncertain. J was trimmed by 1 base and V by 8 bases; bases with no gene match: 9. The CDR3 spans 15 residues. In DNA form, the CDR3 reads TGTGCCAGCCACCCTCGGGGACAGGGATCCTACGAGCAGTACTTC. Its protein product is CASHPRGQGSYEQYF.

This rearrangement joins TRBV14 to TRBJ1-2; D is uncertain. Germline CDR1 reads SGHDN; CDR2 reads FVKESK. Trimming removed 1 base at V and 4 bases at J, with 16 bases between. This CDR3 region has 16 residues. DNA of the CDR3: TGTGCCAGCAGCCAAGCATGGAATCGGGAGGCCTATGGCTACACCTTC. It is translated as CASSQAWNREAYGYTF.

The J gene is TRBJ2-5, the V gene TRBV2; D is uncertain. Trimming removed 7 bases from V and 6 bases from J, with 18 bases in between. Germline lookup yields CDR1 SNHLY and CDR2 FYNNEI. This CDR3 contains 14 residues. DNA for the CDR3: TGTGCCAGCAATGGTGTGGGCCCAGACAAGACCCAGTACTTC. It yields the protein CASNGVGPDKTQYF.

The gene calls are TRBV30 and TRBJ2-3, with 13 bases identical to TRBD2. The CDR3 sequence is 17 residues long. V dropped 3 bases and J dropped 6; count of bases not matched to a gene: 12. Germline values: CDR1 GTSNPN, CDR2 SVGIG (reference sequence). CDR3 sequence: CAWRFIGLAGVYDTQYF. The CDR3 bases are TGTGCCTGGAGATTTATAGGACTAGCGGGAGTTTATGATACGCAGTATTTT.